This T cell receptor beta chain was found in a study of graft-versus-host responses after intestinal transplantation. Assay: immunoSEQ multiplex PCR; the TCRdb copy retains only in-frame clones and omits some. This table has 96,000 or so clones, 90% to 95% appearing once. For this clone: What it binds is unknown.

The CDR3 has 13 residues. The junction had 3 bases not matched to a gene; V was cut back by 6 bases and J by 5 bases. Germline V CDR1 and CDR2: MDHEN, SYDVKM. This clonotype was sampled from a human donor who received an intestinal transplant. This chain joins TRBV28 and TRBJ2-5; 10 nucleotides align to TRBD1. The specimen was unstimulated CD4+ T cells sorted from spleen or lymph node cells, collected before intestinal transplant. The CDR3 sequence: CASRTGGRETQYF. DNA for the CDR3: TGTGCCAGCAGGACAGGGGGCAGGGAGACCCAGTACTTC.